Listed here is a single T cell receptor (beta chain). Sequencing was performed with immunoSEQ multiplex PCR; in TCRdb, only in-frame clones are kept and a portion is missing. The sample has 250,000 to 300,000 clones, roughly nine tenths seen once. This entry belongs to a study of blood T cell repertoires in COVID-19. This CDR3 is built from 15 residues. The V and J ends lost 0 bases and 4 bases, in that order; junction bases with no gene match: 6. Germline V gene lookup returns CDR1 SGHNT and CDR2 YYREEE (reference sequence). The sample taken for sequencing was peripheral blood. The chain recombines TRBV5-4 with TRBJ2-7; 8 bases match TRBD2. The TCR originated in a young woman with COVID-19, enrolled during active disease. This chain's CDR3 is CASSLGGTSVYEQYF. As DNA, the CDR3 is TGTGCCAGCAGCTTGGGGGGGACTAGTGTTTACGAGCAGTACTTC. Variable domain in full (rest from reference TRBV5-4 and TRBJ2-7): ETGVTQSPTHLIKTRGQQVTLRCSSQSGHNTVSWYQQALGQGPQFIFQYYREEENGRGNFPPRFSGLQFPNYSSELNVNALELDDSALYLCASSLGGTSVYEQYFGPGTRLTVT.